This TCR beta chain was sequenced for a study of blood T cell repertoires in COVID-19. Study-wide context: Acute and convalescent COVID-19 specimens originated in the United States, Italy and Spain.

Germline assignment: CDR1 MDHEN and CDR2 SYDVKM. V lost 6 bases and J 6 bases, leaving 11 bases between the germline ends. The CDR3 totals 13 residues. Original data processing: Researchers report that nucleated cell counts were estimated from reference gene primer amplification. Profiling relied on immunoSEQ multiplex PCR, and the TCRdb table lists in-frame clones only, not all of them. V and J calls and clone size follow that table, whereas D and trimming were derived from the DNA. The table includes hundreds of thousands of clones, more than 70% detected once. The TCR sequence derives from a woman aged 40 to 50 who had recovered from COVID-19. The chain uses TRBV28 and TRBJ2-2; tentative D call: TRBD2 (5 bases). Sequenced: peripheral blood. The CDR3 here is CASRRVRAGELFF. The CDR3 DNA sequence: TGTGCCAGCAGGAGGGTTCGCGCCGGGGAGCTGTTTTTT.